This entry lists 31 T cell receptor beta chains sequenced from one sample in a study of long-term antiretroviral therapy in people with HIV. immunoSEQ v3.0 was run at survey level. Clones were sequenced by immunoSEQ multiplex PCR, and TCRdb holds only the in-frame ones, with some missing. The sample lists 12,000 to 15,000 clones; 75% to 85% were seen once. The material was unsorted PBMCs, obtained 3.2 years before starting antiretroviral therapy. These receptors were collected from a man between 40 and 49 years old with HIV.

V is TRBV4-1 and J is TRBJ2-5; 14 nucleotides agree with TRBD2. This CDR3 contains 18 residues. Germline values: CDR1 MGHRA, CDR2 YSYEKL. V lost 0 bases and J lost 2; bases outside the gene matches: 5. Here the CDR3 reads CASSQDRLAGGKQETQYF. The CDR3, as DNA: TGCGCCAGCAGCCAAGATAGACTAGCGGGGGGGAAACAAGAGACCCAGTACTTC.

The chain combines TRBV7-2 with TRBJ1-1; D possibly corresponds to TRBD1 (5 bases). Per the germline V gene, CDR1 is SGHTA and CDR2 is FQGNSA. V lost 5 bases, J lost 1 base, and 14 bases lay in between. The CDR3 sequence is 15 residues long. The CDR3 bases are TGTGCCAGCAGCCTCCTCGTTGGGGGGAACACTGAAGCTTTCTTT. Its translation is CASSLLVGGNTEAFF.

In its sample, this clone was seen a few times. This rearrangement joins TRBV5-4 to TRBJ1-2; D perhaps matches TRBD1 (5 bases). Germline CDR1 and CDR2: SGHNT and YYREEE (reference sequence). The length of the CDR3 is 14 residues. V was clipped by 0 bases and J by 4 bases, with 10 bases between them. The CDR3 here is CASSLDTDSYGYTF. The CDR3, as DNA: TGTGCCAGCAGCTTGGATACAGACAGCTATGGCTACACCTTC.

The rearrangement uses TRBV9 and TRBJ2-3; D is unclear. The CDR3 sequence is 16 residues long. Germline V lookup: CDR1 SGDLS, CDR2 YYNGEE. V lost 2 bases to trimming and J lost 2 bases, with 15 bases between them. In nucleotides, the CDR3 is TGTGCCAGCAGCGTGGGTCCTGCACCCTCCACAGATACGCAGTATTTT. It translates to CASSVGPAPSTDTQYF.

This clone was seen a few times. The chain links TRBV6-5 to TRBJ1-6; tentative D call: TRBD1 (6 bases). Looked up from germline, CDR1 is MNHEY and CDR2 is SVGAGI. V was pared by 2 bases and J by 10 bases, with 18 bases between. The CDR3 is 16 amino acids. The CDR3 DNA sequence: TGTGCCAGCAGTTACACCACAGGGTTAGGGAAGTCACCCCTCCACTTT. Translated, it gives CASSYTTGLGKSPLHF.

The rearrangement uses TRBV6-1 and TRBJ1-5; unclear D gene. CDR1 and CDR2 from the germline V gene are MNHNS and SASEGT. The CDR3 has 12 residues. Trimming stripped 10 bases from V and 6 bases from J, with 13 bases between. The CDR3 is CATKKAGQPQHF. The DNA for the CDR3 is TGTGCCACAAAAAAGGCAGGTCAGCCCCAGCATTTT.

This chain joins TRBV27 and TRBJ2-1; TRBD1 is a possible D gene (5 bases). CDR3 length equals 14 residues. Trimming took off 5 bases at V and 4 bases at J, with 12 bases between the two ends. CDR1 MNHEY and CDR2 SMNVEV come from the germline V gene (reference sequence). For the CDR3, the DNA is TGTGCCAGCAGTCCCTTGAGACAGTACAATGAGCAGTTCTTC. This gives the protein CASSPLRQYNEQFF.

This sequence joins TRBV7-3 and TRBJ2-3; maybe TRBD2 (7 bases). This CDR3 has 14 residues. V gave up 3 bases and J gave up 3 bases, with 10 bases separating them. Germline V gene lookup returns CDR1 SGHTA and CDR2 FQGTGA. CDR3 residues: CASSLGGPTDTQYF. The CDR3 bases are TGTGCCAGCAGCTTGGGGGGGCCAACAGATACGCAGTATTTT.

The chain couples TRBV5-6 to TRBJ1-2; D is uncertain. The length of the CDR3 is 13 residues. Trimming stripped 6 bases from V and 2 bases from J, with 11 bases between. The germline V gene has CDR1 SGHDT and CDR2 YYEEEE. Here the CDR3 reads CASMGMVNYGYTF. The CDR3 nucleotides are TGTGCCAGCATGGGGATGGTCAACTATGGCTACACCTTC.

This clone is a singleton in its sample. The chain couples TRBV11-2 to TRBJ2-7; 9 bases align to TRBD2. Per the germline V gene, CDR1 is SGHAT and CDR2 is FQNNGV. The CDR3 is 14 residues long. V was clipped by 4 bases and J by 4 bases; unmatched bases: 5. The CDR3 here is CASSSRLAAYEQYF. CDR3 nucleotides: TGTGCCAGCAGCTCCCGACTAGCGGCTTACGAGCAGTACTTC.

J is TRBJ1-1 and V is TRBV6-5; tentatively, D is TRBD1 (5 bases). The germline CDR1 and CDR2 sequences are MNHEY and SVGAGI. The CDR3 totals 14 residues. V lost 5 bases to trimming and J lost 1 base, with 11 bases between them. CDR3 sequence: CASSGSTGNTEAFF. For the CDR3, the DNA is TGTGCCAGCAGTGGAAGTACAGGGAACACTGAAGCTTTCTTT.

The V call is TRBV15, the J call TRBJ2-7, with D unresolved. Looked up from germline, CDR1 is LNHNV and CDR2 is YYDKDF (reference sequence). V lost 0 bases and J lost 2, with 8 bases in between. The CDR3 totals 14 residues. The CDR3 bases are TGTGCCACCAGCAGAGATTTAACAGCCTACGAGCAGTACTTC. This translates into CATSRDLTAYEQYF.

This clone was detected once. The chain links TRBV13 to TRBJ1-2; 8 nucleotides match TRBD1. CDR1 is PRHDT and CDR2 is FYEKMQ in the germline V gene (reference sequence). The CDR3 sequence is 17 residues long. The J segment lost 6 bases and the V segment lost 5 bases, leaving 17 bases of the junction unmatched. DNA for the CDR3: TGTGCCAGCAGCGGAGATAGCCGACAGGGGATTGGCGATGGCTACACCTTC. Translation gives CASSGDSRQGIGDGYTF.

In DNA, the CDR3 is TGCAGCGTTGAACCTGGACAGGGGCGGCGAGCTTTCTTT. Its protein product is CSVEPGQGRRAFF. The rearrangement joins TRBV29-1 to TRBJ1-1, with 9 bases that match TRBD1. CDR3 length: 13 residues. The V gene's germline CDR1 is SQVTM and CDR2 ANQGSEA. V was pared by 2 bases and J by 10 bases, with 8 bases of the junction left unmatched.

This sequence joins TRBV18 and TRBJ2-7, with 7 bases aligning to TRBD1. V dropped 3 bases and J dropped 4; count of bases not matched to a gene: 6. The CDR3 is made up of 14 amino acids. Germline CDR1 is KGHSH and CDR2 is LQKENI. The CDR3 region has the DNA TGTGCCAGCTCACCGACAGGGAGTTGGTACGAGCAGTACTTC. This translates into CASSPTGSWYEQYF.

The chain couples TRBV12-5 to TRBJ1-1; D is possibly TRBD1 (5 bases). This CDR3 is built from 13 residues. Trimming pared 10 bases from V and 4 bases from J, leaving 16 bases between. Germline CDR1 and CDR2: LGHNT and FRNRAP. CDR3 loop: CATAGGAGTEAFF. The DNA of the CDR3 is TGTGCTACCGCCGGCGGGGCGGGCACTGAAGCTTTCTTT.

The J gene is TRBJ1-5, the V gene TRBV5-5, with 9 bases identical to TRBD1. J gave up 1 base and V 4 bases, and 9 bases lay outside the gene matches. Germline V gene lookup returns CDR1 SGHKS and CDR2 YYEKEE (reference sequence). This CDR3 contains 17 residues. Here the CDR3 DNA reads TGTGCCAGCAGCCTTAAACAGGGGGCGCAAAGCAATCAGCCCCAGCATTTT. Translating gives CASSLKQGAQSNQPQHF.

The CDR3 here is CASSAGVYGYTF. The DNA for the CDR3 is TGTGCCAGCAGCGCAGGCGTCTATGGCTACACCTTC. The chain has TRBV5-8 and TRBJ1-2; no firm D call. Germline assignment: CDR1 SGHTS and CDR2 YDEGEE. The ends were cut back, 4 bases at V and 4 bases at J, with 8 bases in the middle. The CDR3 covers 12 residues.

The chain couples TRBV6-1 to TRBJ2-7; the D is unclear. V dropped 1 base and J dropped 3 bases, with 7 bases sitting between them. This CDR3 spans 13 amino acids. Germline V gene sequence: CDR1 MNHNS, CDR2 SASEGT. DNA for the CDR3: TGTGCCAGCAGTGAAGTGACCCTCTACGAGCAGTACTTC. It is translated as CASSEVTLYEQYF.

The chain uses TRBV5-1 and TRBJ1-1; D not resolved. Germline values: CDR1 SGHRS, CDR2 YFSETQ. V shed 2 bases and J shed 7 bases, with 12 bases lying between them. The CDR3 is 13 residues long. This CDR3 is CASSLYGGDEAFF. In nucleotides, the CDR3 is TGCGCCAGCAGCTTATACGGCGGGGATGAAGCTTTCTTT.

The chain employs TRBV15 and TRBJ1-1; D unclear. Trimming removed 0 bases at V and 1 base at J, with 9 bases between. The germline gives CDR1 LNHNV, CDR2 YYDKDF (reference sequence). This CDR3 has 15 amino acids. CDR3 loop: CATSREQAQNTEAFF. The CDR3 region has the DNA TGTGCCACCAGCAGAGAACAAGCCCAGAACACTGAAGCTTTCTTT.

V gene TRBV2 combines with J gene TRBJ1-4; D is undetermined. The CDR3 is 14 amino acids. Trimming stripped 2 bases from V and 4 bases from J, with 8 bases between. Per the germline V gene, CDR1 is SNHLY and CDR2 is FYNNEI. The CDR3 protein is CASSERRFNEKLFF. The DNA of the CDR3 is TGTGCCAGCAGTGAACGCAGGTTTAATGAAAAACTGTTTTTT.

The DNA of the CDR3 is TGTGCCAGCGTACGTAGCGGGGCCACTAGCACAGATACGCAGTATTTT. It specifies CASVRSGATSTDTQYF. This chain links TRBV7-9 with TRBJ2-3; 8 bases map to TRBD2. CDR1 and CDR2 from the germline V gene are SEHNR and FQNEAQ (reference sequence). The CDR3 has 16 amino acids. V was clipped by 8 bases and J by 0 bases; unmatched bases: 10.

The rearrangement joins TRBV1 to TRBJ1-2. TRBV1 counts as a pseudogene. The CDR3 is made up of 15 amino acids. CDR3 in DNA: TGCACCAGCAGCCCCCCGCGAGGGCAGCTCTATGGCTACACCTTC. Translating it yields CTSSPPRGQLYGYTF.

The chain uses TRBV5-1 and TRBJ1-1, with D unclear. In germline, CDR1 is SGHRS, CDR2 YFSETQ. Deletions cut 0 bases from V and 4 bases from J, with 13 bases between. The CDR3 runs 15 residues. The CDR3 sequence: CASSLDPGVGTEAFF. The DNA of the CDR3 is TGCGCCAGCAGCTTGGACCCCGGGGTTGGCACTGAAGCTTTCTTT.

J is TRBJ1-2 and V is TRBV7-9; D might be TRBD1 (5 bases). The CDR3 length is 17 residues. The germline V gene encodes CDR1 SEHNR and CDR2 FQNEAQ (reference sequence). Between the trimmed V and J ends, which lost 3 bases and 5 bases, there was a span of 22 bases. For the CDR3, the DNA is TGTGCCAGCAGCTTCGCCCTTGGGGCCGGCGGGAAATATGGCTACACCTTC. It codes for CASSFALGAGGKYGYTF.

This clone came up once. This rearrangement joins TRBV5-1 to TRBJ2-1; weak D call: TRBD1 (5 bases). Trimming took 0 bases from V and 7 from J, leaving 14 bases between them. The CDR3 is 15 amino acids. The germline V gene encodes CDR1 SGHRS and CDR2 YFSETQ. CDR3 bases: TGCGCCAGCAGCTTGGAGGCAGGGTTGTGGAATGAGCAGTTCTTC. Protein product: CASSLEAGLWNEQFF.

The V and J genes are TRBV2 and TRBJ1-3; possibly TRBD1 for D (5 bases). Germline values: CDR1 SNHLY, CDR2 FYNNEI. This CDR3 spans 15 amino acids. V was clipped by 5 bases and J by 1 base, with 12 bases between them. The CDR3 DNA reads TGTGCCAGCAGTCTCAGGGCAGGGTCTGGAAACACCATATATTTT. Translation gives CASSLRAGSGNTIYF.

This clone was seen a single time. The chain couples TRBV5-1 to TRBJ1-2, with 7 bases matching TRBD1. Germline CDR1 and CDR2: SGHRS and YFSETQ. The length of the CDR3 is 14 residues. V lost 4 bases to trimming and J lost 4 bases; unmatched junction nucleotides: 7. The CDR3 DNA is TGCGCCAGCAGCCGCGAGTCAGGGGGCTATGGCTACACCTTC. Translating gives CASSRESGGYGYTF.

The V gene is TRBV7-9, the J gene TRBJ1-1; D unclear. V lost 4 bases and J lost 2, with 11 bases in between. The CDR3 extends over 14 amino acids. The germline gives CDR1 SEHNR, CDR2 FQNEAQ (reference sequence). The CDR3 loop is CASSYVWGNTEAFF. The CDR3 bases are TGTGCCAGCAGCTACGTGTGGGGAAACACTGAAGCTTTCTTT.

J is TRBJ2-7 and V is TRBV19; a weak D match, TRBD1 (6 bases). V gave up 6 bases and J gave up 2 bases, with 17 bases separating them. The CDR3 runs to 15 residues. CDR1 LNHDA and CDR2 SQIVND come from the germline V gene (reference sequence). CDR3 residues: CASRGPGQGAYEQYF. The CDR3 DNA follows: TGTGCCAGTAGAGGTCCGGGACAAGGGGCCTACGAGCAGTACTTC.